Each of the 2 T cell receptor beta chains below was sequenced from the same sample in a study of cytomegalovirus exposure and HLA in healthy donors. The PCR made use of 60 Vbeta and 13 Jbeta primers. Assay: immunoSEQ multiplex PCR; the TCRdb copy retains only in-frame clones and omits some. The table lists fewer than 110,000 clones, about three quarters of them singletons. The sample comprised PBMCs. The origin of the receptors is a man aged 25-45 years in good health and CMV-seronegative.

This chain joins TRBV5-1 and TRBJ1-4, with a possible D match to TRBD1 (5 bases). V was pared by 5 bases and J by 5 bases, with 22 bases between. Germline-derived CDR1 and CDR2 are SGHRS and YFSETQ. This CDR3 is built from 17 residues. DNA of the CDR3: TGCGCCAGCAGAAAAAGGACATCCGGAGGGCCGAATGAAAAACTGTTTTTT. Encoded protein: CASRKRTSGGPNEKLFF.

The chain is built from TRBV30 and TRBJ1-1; 7 positions agree with TRBD1. Germline CDR1 reads GTSNPN; CDR2 reads SVGIG (reference sequence). The J segment lost 6 bases and the V segment lost 2 bases, leaving 3 bases of the junction unmatched. There are 12 residues in the CDR3. The CDR3 DNA reads TGTGCCTGGAGTTATGGGACAGCTGAAGCTTTCTTT. Residues: CAWSYGTAEAFF.